This TCR beta chain was profiled in a study of blood T cell repertoires in COVID-19. About the study: Whether acute or convalescent, the COVID-19 samples came from the United States, Italy and Spain. T cells, B-cell-depleted T cells, or PBMCs supplied cDNA or gDNA.

Only in-frame clones appear in the TCRdb table, and some are missing; sequencing was by immunoSEQ multiplex PCR. The sample contains 130,000 to 150,000 clones, roughly 80% of which appear only once. Trimming left V 3 bases short and J 11 bases short, with 10 bases between. The CDR3 extends over 11 amino acids. The sequence derives from a woman aged 80 or older with acute or convalescent COVID-19. The chain has TRBV12-3 or TRBV12-4 and TRBJ1-1; D is perhaps TRBD1 (5 bases). Sequencing was performed on peripheral blood. The CDR3 is CASSFRGRAFF. CDR3 DNA sequence: TGTGCCAGCAGTTTTAGGGGTAGGGCTTTCTTT.